The rows below give T cell receptor beta chains drawn from one sample of a study of control samples from healthy donors and cancer patients. Produced via immunoSEQ multiplex PCR; TCRdb's table is partial and in-frame only. There are roughly 400,000 clones in the sample; around nine tenths occur only once, and around 6.4% lies in the top ten. Sequencing was performed on PBMCs. These receptors all stem from a middle-aged man with head and neck cancer. Each CDR3 is given with its conserved first and last residue. The D gene is left open where the match is weak. Part of the rows lack a size; the others show once, few, many or a class for expanded clones.

abundance	len	d_gene	v_gene	j_gene	CDR3nt	CDR3aa
.	13	TRBD1	TRBV9	TRBJ2-3	TGTGCCAGCCAGGGGGCCCTAGCGGATACGCAGTATTTT	CASQGALADTQYF
.	15	.	TRBV9	TRBJ2-7	TGTGCCAGCAGCGCCCTGTCAGGGAGTTCGTACGAGCAGTACTTC	CASSALSGSSYEQYF
.	13	.	TRBV2	TRBJ2-2	TGTGCCAGCAGTGAACAGATCACCGGGGAGCTGTTTTTT	CASSEQITGELFF
.	13	TRBD2	TRBV2	TRBJ2-1	TGTGCCAGCAGTGTGGAGCGGGAGTTGAGGGGGTTCTTC	CASSVERELRGFF
few	14	.	TRBV6-6	TRBJ1-2	TGTGCCAGCAGTCCTCTGCGCGGGGATAGTGGCTACACCTTC	CASSPLRGDSGYTF
.	11	.	TRBV21-1	TRBJ1-5	TGTGCCAGCAGCATTGGTCAGCCCCAGCATTTT	CASSIGQPQHF
.	16	TRBD1	TRBV24-1	TRBJ2-2	TGTGCCACCAGTGATACAGGGGCGCAGAACACCGGGGAGCTGTTTTTT	CATSDTGAQNTGELFF
.	15	TRBD2	TRBV27	TRBJ2-5	TGTGCCAGCAGTTTTTCTAGCGGGGTGGGAGAGACCCAGTACTTC	CASSFSSGVGETQYF
.	13	.	TRBV7-8	TRBJ1-1	TGTGCCAGCAGCGTACAGGCCTACACTGAAGCTTTCTTT	CASSVQAYTEAFF
once	14	.	TRBV18	TRBJ2-2	TGTGCCAGCTCACCCAGTGAGAACACCGGGGAGCTGTTTTTT	CASSPSENTGELFF
.	14	.	TRBV11-2	TRBJ2-7	TGTGCCAGCAGCTCGGGACGGACGGTATACGAGCAGTACTTC	CASSSGRTVYEQYF